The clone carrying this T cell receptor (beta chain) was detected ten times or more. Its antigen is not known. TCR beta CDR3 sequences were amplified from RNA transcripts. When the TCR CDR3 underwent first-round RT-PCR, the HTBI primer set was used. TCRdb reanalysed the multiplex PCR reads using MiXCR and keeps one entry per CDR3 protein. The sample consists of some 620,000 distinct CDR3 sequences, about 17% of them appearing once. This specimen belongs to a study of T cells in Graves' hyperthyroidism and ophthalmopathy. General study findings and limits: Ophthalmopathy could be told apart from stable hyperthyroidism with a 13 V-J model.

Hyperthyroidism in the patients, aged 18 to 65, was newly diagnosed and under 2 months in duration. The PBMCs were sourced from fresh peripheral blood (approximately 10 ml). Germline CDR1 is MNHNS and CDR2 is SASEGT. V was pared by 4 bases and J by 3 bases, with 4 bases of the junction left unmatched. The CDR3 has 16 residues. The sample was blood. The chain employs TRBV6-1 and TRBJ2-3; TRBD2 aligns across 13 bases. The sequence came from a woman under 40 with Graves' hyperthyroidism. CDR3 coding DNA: TGTGCCAGCAGTGCCACACTAGCGGGAGGGACAGATACGCAGTATTTT. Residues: CASSATLAGGTDTQYF.